This entry concerns a single T cell receptor beta chain. A junction boundary mismatches the germline segment, possibly from a read error. Sequencing used immunoSEQ multiplex PCR; TCRdb keeps in-frame clones, though not all of them. The sample yields about 2.4 million clones, approximately 90% seen once. This CDR3 spans 14 amino acids. CDR1 and CDR2 from the germline V gene are SSHAT and FNYEAQ (reference sequence). This sample is drawn from a study of shared clonotypes between healthy human individuals. The J gene is TRBJ2-1, the V gene TRBV7-7; 12 nucleotides align to TRBD2. The sample comprised naive CD4+ T cells sorted from blood. Subset noted: CD45RA+ positively selected. The receptor's source is a man aged 18-30 years in good health. CDR3 residues: CASSPRTSGDEQFF. The DNA of the CDR3 is TGTGCTAGCAGCCCCCGGACTAGCGGGGATGAGCAGTTCTTC.